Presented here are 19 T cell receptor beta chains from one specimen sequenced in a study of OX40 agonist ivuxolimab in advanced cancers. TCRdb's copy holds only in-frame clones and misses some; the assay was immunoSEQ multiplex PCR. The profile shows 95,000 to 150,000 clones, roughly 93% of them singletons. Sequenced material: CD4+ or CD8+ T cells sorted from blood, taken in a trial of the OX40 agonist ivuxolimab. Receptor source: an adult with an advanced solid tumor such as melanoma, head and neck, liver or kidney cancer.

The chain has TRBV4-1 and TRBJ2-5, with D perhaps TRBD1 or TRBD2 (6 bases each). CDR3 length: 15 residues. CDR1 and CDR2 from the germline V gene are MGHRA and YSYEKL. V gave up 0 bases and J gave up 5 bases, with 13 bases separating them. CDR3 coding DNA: TGCGCCAGCAGCCAAGAGGGAAAGGGGGGCGAGACCCAGTACTTC. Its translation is CASSQEGKGGETQYF.

The DNA for the CDR3 is TGTGCCAGCAGCTACCCCACCGGGGGCGCGGTTGAAAAACTGTTTTTT. As protein: CASSYPTGGAVEKLFF. The chain joins TRBV11-2 to TRBJ1-4; a weak D match, TRBD1 (6 bases). CDR3 length equals 16 residues. CDR1 and CDR2 from the germline V gene are SGHAT and FQNNGV. Trimming shortened V by 4 bases and J by 7 bases, and 19 bases separated the two germline ends. Full variable domain (missing parts from reference TRBV11-2 and TRBJ1-4): EAGVAQSPRYKIIEKRQSVAFWCNPISGHATLYWYQQILGQGPKLLIQFQNNGVVDDSQLPKDRFSAERLKGVDSTLKIQPAKLEDSAVYLCASSYPTGGAVEKLFFGSGTQLSVL.

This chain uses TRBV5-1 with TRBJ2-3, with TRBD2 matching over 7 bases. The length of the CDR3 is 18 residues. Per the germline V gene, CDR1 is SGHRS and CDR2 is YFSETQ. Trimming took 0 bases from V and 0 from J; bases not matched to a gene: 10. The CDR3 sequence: CASSLVPAGSTSTDTQYF. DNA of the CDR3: TGCGCCAGCAGCTTGGTCCCAGCGGGGTCGACAAGCACAGATACGCAGTATTTT.

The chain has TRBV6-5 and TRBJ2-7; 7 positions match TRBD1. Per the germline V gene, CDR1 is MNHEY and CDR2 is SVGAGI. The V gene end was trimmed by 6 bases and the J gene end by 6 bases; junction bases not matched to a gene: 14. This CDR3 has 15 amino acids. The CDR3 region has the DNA TGTGCCAGCAGGACCCCGGCGACAGGGAGTGGCGAGCAGTACTTC. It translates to CASRTPATGSGEQYF.

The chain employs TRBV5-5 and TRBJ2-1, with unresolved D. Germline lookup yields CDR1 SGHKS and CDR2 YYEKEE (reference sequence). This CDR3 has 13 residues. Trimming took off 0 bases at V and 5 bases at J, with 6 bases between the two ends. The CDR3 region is CASSLGADNEQFF. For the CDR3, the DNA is TGTGCCAGCAGCTTGGGGGCAGACAATGAGCAGTTCTTC.

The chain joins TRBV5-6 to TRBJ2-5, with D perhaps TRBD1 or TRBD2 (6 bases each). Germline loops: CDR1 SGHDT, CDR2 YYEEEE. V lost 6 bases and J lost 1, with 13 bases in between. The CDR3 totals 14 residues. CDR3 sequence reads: CASTRRGAQETQYF. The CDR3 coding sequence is TGTGCCAGCACACGGAGGGGGGCCCAAGAGACCCAGTACTTC.

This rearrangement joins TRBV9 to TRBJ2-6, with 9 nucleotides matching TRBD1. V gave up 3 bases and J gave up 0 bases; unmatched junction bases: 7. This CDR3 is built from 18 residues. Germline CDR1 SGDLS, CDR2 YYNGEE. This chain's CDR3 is CASSGSGQGRSGANVLTF. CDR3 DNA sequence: TGTGCCAGCAGCGGCTCGGGACAGGGCCGCTCTGGGGCCAACGTCCTGACTTTC.

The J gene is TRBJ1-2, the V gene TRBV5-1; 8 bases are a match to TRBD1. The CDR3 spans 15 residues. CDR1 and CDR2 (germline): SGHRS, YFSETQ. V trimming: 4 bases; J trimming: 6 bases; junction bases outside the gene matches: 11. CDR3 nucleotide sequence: TGCGCCAGCAGCAACGGACAGGGCCAAAGTCATGGCTACACCTTC. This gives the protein CASSNGQGQSHGYTF.

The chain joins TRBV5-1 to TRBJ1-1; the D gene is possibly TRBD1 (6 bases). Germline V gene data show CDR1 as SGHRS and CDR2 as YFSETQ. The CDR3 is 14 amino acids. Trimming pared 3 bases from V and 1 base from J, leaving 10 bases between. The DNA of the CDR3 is TGCGCCAGCAGCTCCGGACAGCCGAACACTGAAGCTTTCTTT. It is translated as CASSSGQPNTEAFF.

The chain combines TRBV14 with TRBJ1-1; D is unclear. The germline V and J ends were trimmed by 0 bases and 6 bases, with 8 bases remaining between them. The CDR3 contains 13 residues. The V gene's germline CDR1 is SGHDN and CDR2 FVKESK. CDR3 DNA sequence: TGTGCCAGCAGCCAAGATCTGGAGGCTGAAGCTTTCTTT. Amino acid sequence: CASSQDLEAEAFF.

The CDR3 DNA reads TGTGCCAGCAGTGAGGGGCGGGGGCTCACAGATACGCAGTATTTT. Protein: CASSEGRGLTDTQYF. The chain employs TRBV6-1 and TRBJ2-3, with a possible D match to TRBD2 (7 bases). The CDR3 spans 15 residues. The germline gives CDR1 MNHNS, CDR2 SASEGT. Trimming took 3 bases from V and 2 from J, leaving 12 bases between them.

CDR3 nucleotides: TGTGCCAGCAGTTTATTAGGGCGCTCTGGAAACACCATATATTTT. Protein: CASSLLGRSGNTIYF. The J gene is TRBJ1-3, the V gene TRBV27, with D uncertain. Trimming cost V 1 base and J 0 bases, with 7 bases left between them. The CDR3 sequence is 15 residues long. In germline, CDR1 is MNHEY, CDR2 SMNVEV (reference sequence).

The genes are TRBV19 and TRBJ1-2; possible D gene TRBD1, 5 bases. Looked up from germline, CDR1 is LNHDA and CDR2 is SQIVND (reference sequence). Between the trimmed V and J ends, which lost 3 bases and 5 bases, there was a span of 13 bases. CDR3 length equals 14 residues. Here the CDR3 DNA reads TGTGCCAGTAGTATCGGAGGGGCAGGGTATGGCTACACCTTC. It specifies CASSIGGAGYGYTF. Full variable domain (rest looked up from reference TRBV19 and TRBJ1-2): DGGITQSPKYLFRKEGQNVTLSCEQNLNHDAMYWYRQDPGQGLRLIYYSQIVNDFQKGDIAEGYSVSREKKESFPLTVTSAQKNPTAFYLCASSIGGAGYGYTFGSGTRLTVV.

The CDR3 loop is CASSARTSGSSYNEQFF. As DNA, the CDR3 is TGTGCCAGCAGCGCAAGAACTAGCGGGAGCTCCTACAATGAGCAGTTCTTC. The V gene is TRBV9, the J gene TRBJ2-1; 11 bases fit TRBD2. This CDR3 region has 17 residues. Losses at the gene ends were 3 bases for V and 0 bases for J; bases not matched to a gene: 5. Germline V gene data show CDR1 as SGDLS and CDR2 as YYNGEE.

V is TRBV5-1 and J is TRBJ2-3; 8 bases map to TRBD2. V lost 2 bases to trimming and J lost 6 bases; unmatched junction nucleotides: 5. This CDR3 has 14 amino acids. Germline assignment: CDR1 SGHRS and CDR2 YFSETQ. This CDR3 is CASSLTGLDDTQYF. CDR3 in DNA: TGCGCCAGCAGCTTAACGGGACTAGATGATACGCAGTATTTT.

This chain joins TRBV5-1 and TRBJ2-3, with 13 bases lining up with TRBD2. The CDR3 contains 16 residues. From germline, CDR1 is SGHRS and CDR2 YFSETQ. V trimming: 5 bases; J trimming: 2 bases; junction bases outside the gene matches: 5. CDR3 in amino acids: CASRRGTSGNTDTQYF. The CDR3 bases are TGCGCCAGCAGGCGGGGGACTAGCGGGAACACAGATACGCAGTATTTT.

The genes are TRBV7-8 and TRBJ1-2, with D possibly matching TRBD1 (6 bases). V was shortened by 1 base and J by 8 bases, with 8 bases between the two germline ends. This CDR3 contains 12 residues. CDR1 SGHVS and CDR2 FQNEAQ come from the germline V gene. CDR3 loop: CASSLVGGGYTF. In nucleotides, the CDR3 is TGTGCCAGCAGCTTAGTAGGGGGAGGCTACACCTTC.

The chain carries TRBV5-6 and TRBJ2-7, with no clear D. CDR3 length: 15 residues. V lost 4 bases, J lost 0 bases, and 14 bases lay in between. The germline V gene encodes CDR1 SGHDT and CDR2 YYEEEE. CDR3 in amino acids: CASSRPTESSYEQYF. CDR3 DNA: TGTGCCAGCAGCCGCCCGACGGAGAGCTCCTACGAGCAGTACTTC.

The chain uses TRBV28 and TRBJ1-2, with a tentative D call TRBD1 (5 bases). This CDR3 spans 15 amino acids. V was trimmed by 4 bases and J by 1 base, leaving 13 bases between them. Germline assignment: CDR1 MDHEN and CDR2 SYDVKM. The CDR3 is CASSYSRVLNYGYTF. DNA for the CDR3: TGTGCCAGCAGTTACTCCAGGGTTCTTAACTATGGCTACACCTTC.